A selection of T cell receptor beta chains follows, all from one sample in a study of T cells after yellow fever vaccination. TCRdb reanalysed the 5' RACE reads using MiXCR and keeps one entry per CDR3 protein. The sample lists roughly 340,000 distinct CDR3 sequences; about 4% were seen once. The specimen was PBMCs, collected 5 days after the yellow fever booster vaccination. These receptors all stem from a man aged 18 to 35 who received the YFV17D yellow fever vaccine. Both conserved end residues are trimmed from each CDR3.

>TRBV5-6
ASSPDPTSDEQF
>TRBV7-3
ASSISPLGNSPLH
>TRBV5-4
ASSSGNYNEQF
>TRBV6-5
ASSYSDIYGYT
>TRBV5-6
ASSLDGGGARETQY
>TRBV20-1
SASRNRGLNQPQH
>TRBV4-3
ASSQEGLAGAGDTQY
>TRBV7-9
ASSYGRGPLYGYT
>TRBV12-3/TRBV12-4
ASSPRWTEAF
>TRBV20-1
SARDPQGATYEQY
>TRBV20-1
SAMDLLPYNEQF
>TRBV20-1
SAEGGVISSYEQY
>TRBV20-1
SASSEGGRQKKLF
>TRBV7-2
ASSTGAAPLH
>TRBV4-2
ASSQDRQGAADTQY
>TRBV11-2
ASSTKSGGNTDTQY
>TRBV24-1
ATSDPGQGANRQF
>TRBV19
ASNLQASNQPQH
>TRBV5-4
ASSPWGAEAF
>TRBV7-9
ASSLSQGMLDTIY
>TRBV7-8
ATVGGRTLSGANVLT
>TRBV5-4
ASSLFPDTQY
>TRBV11-2
ASSLELRSPGGYT
>TRBV7-9
ASSPQGETQY
>TRBV4-2
ASSQEVLAGKETQY
>TRBV6-5
ASKGQPNTGELF
>TRBV3-1
ASSQTGTGGGQY
>TRBV6-5
ASSYSGHRGFNYGYT
>TRBV28
ASSLYPLAGGALGETQY
>TRBV4-1
ASSQVKQSTDTQY
>TRBV5-5
ASSHLSETQY